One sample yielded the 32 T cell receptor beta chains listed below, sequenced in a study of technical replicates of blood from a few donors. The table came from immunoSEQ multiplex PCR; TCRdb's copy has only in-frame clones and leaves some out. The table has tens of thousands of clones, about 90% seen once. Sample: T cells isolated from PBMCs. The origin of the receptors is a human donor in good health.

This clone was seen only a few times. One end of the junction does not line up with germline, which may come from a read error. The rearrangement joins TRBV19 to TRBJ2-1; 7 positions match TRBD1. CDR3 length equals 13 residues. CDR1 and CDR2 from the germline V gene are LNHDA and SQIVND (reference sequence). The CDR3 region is CASSRQGYNEQFF. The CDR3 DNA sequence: TGTGCCAGCAGTAGACAGGGCTACAATGAGCAGTTCTTC.

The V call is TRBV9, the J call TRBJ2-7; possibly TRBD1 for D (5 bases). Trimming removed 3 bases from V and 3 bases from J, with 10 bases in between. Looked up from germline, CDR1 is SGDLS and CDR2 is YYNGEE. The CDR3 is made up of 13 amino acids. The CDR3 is CASSADSFYEQYF. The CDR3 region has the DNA TGTGCCAGCAGCGCAGACAGTTTCTACGAGCAGTACTTC.

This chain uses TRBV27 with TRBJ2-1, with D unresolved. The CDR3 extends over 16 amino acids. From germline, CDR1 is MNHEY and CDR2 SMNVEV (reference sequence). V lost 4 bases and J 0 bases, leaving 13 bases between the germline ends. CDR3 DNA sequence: TGTGCCAGCAGTTCTCCTACCTTAATCTCCTACAATGAGCAGTTCTTC. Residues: CASSSPTLISYNEQFF.

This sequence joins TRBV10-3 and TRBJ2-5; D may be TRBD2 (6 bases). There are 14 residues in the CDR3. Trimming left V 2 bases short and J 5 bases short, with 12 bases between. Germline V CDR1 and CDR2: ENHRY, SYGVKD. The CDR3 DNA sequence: TGTGCCATCAGTGAGGGGCGGGAAGGGGAGACCCAGTACTTC. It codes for CAISEGREGETQYF.

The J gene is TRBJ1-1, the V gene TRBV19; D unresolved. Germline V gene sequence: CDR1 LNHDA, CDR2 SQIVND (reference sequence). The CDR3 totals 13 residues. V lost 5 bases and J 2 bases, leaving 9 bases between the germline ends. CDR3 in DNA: TGTGCCAGTAGTGAGGGTATTAACACTGAAGCTTTCTTT. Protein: CASSEGINTEAFF.

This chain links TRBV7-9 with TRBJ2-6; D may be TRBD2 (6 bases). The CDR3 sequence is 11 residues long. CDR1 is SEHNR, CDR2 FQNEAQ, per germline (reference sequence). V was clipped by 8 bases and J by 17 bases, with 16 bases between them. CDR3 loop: CASVGGLAVTF. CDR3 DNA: TGTGCCAGCGTTGGGGGGTTAGCGGTGACTTTC.

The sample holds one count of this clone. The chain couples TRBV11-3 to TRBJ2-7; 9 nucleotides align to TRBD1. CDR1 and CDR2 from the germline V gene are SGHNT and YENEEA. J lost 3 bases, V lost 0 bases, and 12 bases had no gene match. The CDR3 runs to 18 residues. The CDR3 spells CASSLDPIARQGDYEQYF. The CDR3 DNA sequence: TGTGCCAGCAGCTTAGATCCTATCGCGAGACAGGGGGACTACGAGCAGTACTTC.

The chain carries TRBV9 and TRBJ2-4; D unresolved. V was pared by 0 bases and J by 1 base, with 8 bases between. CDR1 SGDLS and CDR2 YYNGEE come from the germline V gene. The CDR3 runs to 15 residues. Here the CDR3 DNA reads TGTGCCAGCAGCGTAGAAACCGGGGCCAAAAACATTCAGTACTTC. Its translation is CASSVETGAKNIQYF. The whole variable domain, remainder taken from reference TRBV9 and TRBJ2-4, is DSGVTQTPKHLITATGQRVTLRCSPRSGDLSVYWYQQSLDQGLQFLIQYYNGEERAKGNILERFSAQQFPDLHSELNLSSLELGDSALYFCASSVETGAKNIQYFGAGTRLSVL.

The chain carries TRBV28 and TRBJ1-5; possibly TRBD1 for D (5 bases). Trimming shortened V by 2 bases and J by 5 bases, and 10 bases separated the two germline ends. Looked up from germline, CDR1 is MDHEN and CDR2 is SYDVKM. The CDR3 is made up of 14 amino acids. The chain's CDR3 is CASSLQGAYQPQHF. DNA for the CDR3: TGTGCCAGCAGTTTACAAGGGGCATATCAGCCCCAGCATTTT.

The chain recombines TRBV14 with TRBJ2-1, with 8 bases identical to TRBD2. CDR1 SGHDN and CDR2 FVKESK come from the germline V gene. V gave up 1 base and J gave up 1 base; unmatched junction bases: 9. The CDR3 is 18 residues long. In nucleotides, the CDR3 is TGTGCCAGCAGCCAAGGCGCCGGGACTAGGAGGTCCTACAATGAGCAGTTCTTC. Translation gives CASSQGAGTRRSYNEQFF.

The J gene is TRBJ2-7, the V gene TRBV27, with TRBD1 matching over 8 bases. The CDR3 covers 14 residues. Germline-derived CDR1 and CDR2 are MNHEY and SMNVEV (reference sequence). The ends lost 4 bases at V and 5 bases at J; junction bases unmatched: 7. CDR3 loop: CASSYTGGPHEQYF. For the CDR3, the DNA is TGTGCCAGCAGTTACACAGGGGGGCCCCACGAGCAGTACTTC.

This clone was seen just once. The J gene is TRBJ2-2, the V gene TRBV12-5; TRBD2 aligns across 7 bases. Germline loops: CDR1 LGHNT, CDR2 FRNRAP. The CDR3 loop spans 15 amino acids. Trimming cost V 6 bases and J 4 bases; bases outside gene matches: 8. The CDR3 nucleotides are TGTGCTAGTGGGACCGGGACTACCTCCACCGGGGAGCTGTTTTTT. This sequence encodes CASGTGTTSTGELFF.

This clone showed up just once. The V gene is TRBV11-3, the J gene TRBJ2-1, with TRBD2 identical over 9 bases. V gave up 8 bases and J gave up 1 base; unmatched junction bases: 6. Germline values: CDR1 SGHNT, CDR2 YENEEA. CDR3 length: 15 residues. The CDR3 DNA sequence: TGTGCCAGCGCGGGAGGGCCTGATTCCTACAATGAGCAGTTCTTC. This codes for CASAGGPDSYNEQFF.

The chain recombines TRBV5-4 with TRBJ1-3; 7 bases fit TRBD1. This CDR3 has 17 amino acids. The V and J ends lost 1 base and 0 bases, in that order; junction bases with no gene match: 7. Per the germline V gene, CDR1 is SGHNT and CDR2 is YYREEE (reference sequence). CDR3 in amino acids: CASSLRGQLSSGNTIYF. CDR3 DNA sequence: TGTGCCAGCAGCTTGAGGGGACAGTTAAGCTCTGGAAACACCATATATTTT.

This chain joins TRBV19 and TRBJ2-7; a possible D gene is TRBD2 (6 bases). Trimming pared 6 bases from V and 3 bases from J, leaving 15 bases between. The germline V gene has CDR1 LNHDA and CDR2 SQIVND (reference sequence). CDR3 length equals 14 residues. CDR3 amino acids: CASSPQGLSYEQYF. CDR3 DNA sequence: TGTGCCAGTAGCCCCCAGGGACTGAGCTACGAGCAGTACTTC.

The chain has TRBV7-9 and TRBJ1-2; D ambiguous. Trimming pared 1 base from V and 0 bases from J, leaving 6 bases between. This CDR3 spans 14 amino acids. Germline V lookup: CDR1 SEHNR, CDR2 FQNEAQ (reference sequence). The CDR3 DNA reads TGTGCCAGCAGCTTAGTCGCGGCTAACTATGGCTACACCTTC. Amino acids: CASSLVAANYGYTF.

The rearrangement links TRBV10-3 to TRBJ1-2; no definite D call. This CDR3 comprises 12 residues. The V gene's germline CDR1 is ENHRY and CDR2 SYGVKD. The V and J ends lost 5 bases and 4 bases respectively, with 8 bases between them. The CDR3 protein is CAISPAGYGYTF. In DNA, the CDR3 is TGTGCCATCAGTCCGGCGGGCTATGGCTACACCTTC.

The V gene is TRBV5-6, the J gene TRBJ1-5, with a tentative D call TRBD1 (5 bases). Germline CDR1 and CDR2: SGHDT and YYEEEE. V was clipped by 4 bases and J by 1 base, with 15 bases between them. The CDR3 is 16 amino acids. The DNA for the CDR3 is TGTGCCAGCAGCAATAGGGGCAAAGGGAGCAATCAGCCCCAGCATTTT. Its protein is CASSNRGKGSNQPQHF.

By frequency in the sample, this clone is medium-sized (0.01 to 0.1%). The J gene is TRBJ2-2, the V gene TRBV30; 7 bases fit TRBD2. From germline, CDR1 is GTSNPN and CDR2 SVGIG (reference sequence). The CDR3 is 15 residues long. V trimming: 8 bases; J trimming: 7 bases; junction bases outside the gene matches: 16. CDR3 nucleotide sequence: TGTGCCCGACCCGGAGGGGAGGGTGATGGCGGGGAGCTGTTTTTT. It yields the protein CARPGGEGDGGELFF.

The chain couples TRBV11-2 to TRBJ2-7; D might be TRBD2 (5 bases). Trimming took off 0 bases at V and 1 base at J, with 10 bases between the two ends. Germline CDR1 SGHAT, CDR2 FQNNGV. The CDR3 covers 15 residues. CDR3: CASSLETTASYEQYF. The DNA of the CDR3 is TGTGCCAGCAGCTTAGAGACTACAGCGTCCTACGAGCAGTACTTC. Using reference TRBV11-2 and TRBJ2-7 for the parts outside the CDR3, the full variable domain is EAGVAQSPRYKIIEKRQSVAFWCNPISGHATLYWYQQILGQGPKLLIQFQNNGVVDDSQLPKDRFSAERLKGVDSTLKIQPAKLEDSAVYLCASSLETTASYEQYFGPGTRLTVT.

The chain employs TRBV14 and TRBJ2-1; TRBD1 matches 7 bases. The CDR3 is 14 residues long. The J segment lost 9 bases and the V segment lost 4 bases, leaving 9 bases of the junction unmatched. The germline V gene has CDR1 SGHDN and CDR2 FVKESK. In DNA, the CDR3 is TGTGCCAGCAGCCTAATAGGGGGCTTCGGTGAGCAGTTCTTC. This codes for CASSLIGGFGEQFF.

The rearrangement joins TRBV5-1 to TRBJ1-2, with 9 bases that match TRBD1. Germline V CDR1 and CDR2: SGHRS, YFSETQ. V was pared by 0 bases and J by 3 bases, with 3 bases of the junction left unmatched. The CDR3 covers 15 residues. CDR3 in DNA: TGCGCCAGCAGCTTGGGGACAGGGGATTACTATGGCTACACCTTC. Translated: CASSLGTGDYYGYTF. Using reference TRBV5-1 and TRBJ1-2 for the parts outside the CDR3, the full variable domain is KAGVTQTPRYLIKTRGQQVTLSCSPISGHRSVSWYQQTPGQGLQFLFEYFSETQRNKGNFPGRFSGRQFSNSRSEMNVSTLELGDSALYLCASSLGTGDYYGYTFGSGTRLTVV.

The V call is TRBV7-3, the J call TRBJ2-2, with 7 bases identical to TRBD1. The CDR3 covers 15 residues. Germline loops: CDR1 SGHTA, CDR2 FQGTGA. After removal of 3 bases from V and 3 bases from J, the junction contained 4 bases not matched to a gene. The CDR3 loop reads CASSFVQGDTGELFF. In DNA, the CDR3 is TGTGCCAGCAGCTTCGTCCAGGGGGACACCGGGGAGCTGTTTTTT.

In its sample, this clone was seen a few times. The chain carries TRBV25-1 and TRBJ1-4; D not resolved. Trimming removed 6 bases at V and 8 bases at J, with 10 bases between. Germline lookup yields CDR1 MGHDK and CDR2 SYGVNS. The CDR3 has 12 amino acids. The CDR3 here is CASRGDGEKLFF. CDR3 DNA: TGTGCCAGCAGGGGAGATGGGGAAAAACTGTTTTTT.

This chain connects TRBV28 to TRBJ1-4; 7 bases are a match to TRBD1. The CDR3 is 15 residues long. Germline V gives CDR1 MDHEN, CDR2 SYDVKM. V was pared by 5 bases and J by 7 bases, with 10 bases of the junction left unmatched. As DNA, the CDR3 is TGTGCCAGCAGTGGCTCACACAGGGGAAGTGAAAAACTGTTTTTT. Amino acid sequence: CASSGSHRGSEKLFF. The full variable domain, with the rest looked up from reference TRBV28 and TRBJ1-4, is DVKVTQSSRYLVKRTGEKVFLECVQDMDHENMFWYRQDPGLGLRLIYFSYDVKMKEKGDIPEGYSVSREKKERFSLILESASTNQTSMYLCASSGSHRGSEKLFFGSGTQLSVL.

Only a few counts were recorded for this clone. The CDR3, as DNA: TGCAGCGTGGGACAGGGGAGAACTGAAGCTTTCTTT. Its translation is CSVGQGRTEAFF. The genes are TRBV29-1 and TRBJ1-1; 10 bases agree with TRBD1. The V segment lost 6 bases and the J segment 5 bases; nucleotides outside the gene matches: 3. Per the germline V gene, CDR1 is SQVTM and CDR2 is ANQGSEA. This CDR3 region has 12 residues.

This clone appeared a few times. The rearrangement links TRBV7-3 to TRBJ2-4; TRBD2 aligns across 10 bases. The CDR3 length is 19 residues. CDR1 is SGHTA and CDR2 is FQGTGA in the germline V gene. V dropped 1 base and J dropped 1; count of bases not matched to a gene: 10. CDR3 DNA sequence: TGTGCCAGCAGCTTAAGGTCTAGCGGGAGATTGGGGGCCAAAAACATTCAGTACTTC. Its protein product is CASSLRSSGRLGAKNIQYF.

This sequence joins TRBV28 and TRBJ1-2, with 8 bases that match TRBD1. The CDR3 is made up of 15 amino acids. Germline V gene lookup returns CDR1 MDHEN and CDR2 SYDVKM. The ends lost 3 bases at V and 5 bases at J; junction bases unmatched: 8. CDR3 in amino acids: CASSLPLTGGYGYTF. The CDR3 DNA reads TGTGCCAGCAGTTTGCCGCTAACAGGGGGATATGGCTACACCTTC.

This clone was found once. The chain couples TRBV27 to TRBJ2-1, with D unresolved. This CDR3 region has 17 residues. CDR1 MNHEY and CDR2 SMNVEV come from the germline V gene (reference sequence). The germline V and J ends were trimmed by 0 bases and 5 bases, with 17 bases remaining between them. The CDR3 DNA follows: TGTGCCAGCAGTTTATCGATTCCCCAGAAGAAAAACAATGAGCAGTTCTTC. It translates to CASSLSIPQKKNNEQFF.

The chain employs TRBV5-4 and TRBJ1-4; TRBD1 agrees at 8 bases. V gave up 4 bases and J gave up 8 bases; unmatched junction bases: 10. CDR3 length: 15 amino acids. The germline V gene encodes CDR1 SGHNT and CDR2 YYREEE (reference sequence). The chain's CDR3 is CASSPGQGILEKLFF. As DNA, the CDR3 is TGTGCCAGCAGCCCAGGACAGGGCATTTTGGAAAAACTGTTTTTT.

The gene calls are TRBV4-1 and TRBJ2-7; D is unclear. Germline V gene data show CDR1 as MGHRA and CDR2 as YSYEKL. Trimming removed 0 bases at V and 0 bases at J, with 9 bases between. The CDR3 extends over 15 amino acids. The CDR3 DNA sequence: TGCGCCAGCAGCCAAGATGCGAGGAGCTCCTACGAGCAGTACTTC. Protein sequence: CASSQDARSSYEQYF.

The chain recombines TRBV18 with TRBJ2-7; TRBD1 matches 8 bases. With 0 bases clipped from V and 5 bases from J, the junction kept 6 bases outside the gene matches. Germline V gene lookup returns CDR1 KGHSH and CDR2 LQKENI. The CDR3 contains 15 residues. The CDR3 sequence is CASSPPGQGMNEQYF. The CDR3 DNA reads TGTGCCAGCTCACCACCTGGACAGGGTATGAACGAGCAGTACTTC. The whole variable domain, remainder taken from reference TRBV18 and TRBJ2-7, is NAGVMQNPRHLVRRRGQEARLRCSPMKGHSHVYWYRQLPEEGLKFMVYLQKENIIDESGMPKERFSAEFPKEGPSILRIQQVVRGDSAAYFCASSPPGQGMNEQYFGPGTRLTVT.